The present T cell receptor beta chain was sequenced within a study of PD-1 blockade in classical Hodgkin lymphoma. General study findings and limits: Those achieving complete response showed baseline diversity like newly diagnosed patients. Baseline TCR diversity was reportedly lower in newly diagnosed patients than healthy donors.

The table came from immunoSEQ multiplex PCR; TCRdb's copy has only in-frame clones and leaves some out. The sample shows 60,000 or so clones, over 85% of them seen only once. As to this clone: Its antigen is undetermined.

Each patient experienced a relapse that followed autologous stem cell transplantation, and brentuximab vedotin exposure varied. Reported best responses ranged across complete response, partial response or progressive disease. CDR1 and CDR2 from the germline V gene are KGHSH and LQKENI. The CDR3 sequence is 15 residues long. J gave up 1 base and V 5 bases, and 5 bases lay outside the gene matches. This rearrangement joins TRBV18 to TRBJ2-7; TRBD2 matches 10 bases. This TCR was recovered from a human donor with classical Hodgkin lymphoma. Specimen: peripheral blood mononuclear cells (PBMCs), collected at baseline. CDR3 protein: CASSFSGGPSYEQYF. CDR3 in DNA: TGTGCCAGCTCATTTAGCGGGGGGCCATCCTACGAGCAGTACTTC.